This T cell receptor beta chain was recovered during a study of T cells in Graves' hyperthyroidism and ophthalmopathy. Regarding the study as a whole: From stable hyperthyroidism, ophthalmopathy was set apart by a 13 V-J model. Expanded thyroid clonotypes (above 0.001) were mostly also found in blood.

RNA transcripts provided the source from which TCR beta CDR3 regions were amplified. The TCR CDR3 was amplified in a first-round RT-PCR using the HTBI primer set. MiXCR was run by TCRdb on the multiplex PCR reads, yielding one entry per CDR3 protein. The sample carries about 210,000 distinct CDR3 sequences, approximately 16% recorded once. This clonotype was counted ten times or more. Its cognate antigen is unknown. The CDR3 is 18 amino acids. The V and J ends lost 4 bases and 1 base respectively, with 22 bases between them. Germline CDR1 MNHEY, CDR2 SMNVEV (reference sequence). Sequencing used blood. The genes are TRBV27 and TRBJ1-2; tentative D call: TRBD1 (6 bases). This TCR was recovered from a middle-aged man with Graves' hyperthyroidism. CDR3 residues: CASSSNHAQGEGNYGYTF. CDR3 DNA sequence: TGTGCCAGCAGTTCCAATCACGCACAGGGAGAGGGTAACTATGGCTACACCTTC.